This entry describes one T cell receptor beta chain. The data are from a study of blood T cell repertoires in COVID-19. Study details: Both acute and convalescent COVID-19 samples were obtained from the United States, Italy and Spain.

The CDR3 sequence is 14 residues long. Germline CDR1 reads LNHDA; CDR2 reads SQIVND (reference sequence). Trimming removed 3 bases at V and 7 bases at J, with 13 bases between. Individuals drawn from under 30 US areas were roughly 18 to 89 years old. Participants were placed into cohorts based on the clinical history they reported. Clones were read by immunoSEQ multiplex PCR, and TCRdb kept only the in-frame ones, dropping some. The table shows about 470,000 clones, with about 90% occurring only once. The receptor was isolated from a woman in her late teens or twenties who had recovered from COVID-19. The rearrangement uses TRBV19 and TRBJ2-1; a weak D match, TRBD2 (7 bases). Sequenced sample: PBMCs or T cells enriched from blood (not recorded which). Here the CDR3 DNA reads TGTGCCAGTAGTATTGATGGGAGGGGGAATGAGCAGTTCTTC. This encodes CASSIDGRGNEQFF.